Included here is one T cell receptor (beta chain) sequence, with context. Its target is not known. The sample belongs to a study of shared clonotypes between healthy human individuals. Whole-study results and caveats: Non-shared clonotypes had lower generation probabilities than those shared by all four donors.

Germline assignment: CDR1 MNHEY and CDR2 SMNVEV (reference sequence). The V end was cut by 6 bases, the J end by 3 bases, with 9 bases between. The CDR3 contains 13 residues. TCRdb's table, derived via immunoSEQ multiplex PCR, lists solely in-frame clones and lacks some. The sample gives under 2,000,000 clones, 85% to 95% of which show up once; more than 0.9% is in the top ten. Positive CCR7 selection of CD45RO-negative cells yielded the naive CD8 cells, and terminally differentiated effector memory CD45RA+ cells were excluded. The V call is TRBV27, the J call TRBJ2-1; D is perhaps TRBD2 (6 bases). The source is a young man in good health. Sequences were obtained from naive CD8+ T cells sorted from blood. As DNA, the CDR3 is TGTGCCAGCAGGGGACTCTACTACAATGAGCAGTTCTTC. Protein sequence: CASRGLYYNEQFF.